The 18 T cell receptor beta chains below were found in one sample sequenced in a study of cytomegalovirus exposure and HLA in healthy donors. 13 Jbeta primers and 60 Vbeta primers were used for the PCR. Sequencing used immunoSEQ multiplex PCR; TCRdb keeps in-frame clones, though not all of them. The table records under 150,000 clones, roughly four fifths of them present only once. The sample consisted of PBMCs. The receptors derive from a young man in good health and CMV-seronegative.

The table lists this clone with a few counts. The rearrangement links TRBV25-1 to TRBJ1-1; D is ambiguous. This CDR3 has 14 amino acids. Trimming removed 4 bases from V and 3 bases from J, with 12 bases in between. The germline V gene encodes CDR1 MGHDK and CDR2 SYGVNS. CDR3 in DNA: TGTGCCAGCAGTGCCATAATCGGAGACACTGAAGCTTTCTTT. It yields the protein CASSAIIGDTEAFF.

V and J are TRBV6-5 and TRBJ1-6; 7 nucleotides agree with TRBD1. Germline lookup yields CDR1 MNHEY and CDR2 SVGAGI. The ends lost 4 bases at V and 18 bases at J; junction bases unmatched: 12. The CDR3 has 13 amino acids. DNA for the CDR3: TGTGCCAGCAGTTCGCCAGTCACAGGGGACCCCCACTTT. It translates to CASSSPVTGDPHF.

This clone has just a few counts. The rearrangement uses TRBV30 and TRBJ1-6; no definite D call. The length of the CDR3 is 16 residues. V gave up 0 bases and J gave up 0 bases, with 9 bases separating them. Germline V CDR1 and CDR2: GTSNPN, SVGIG (reference sequence). CDR3 sequence: CAWSVGGSSYNSPLHF. The CDR3 bases are TGTGCCTGGAGTGTAGGCGGGAGCTCCTATAATTCACCCCTCCACTTT.

The chain recombines TRBV27 with TRBJ1-5; perhaps TRBD1 as D (6 bases). The CDR3 is 17 residues long. The germline V and J ends were trimmed by 4 bases and 5 bases, with 21 bases remaining between them. The germline V gene has CDR1 MNHEY and CDR2 SMNVEV (reference sequence). For the CDR3, the DNA is TGTGCCAGCAGTTCGAACCAGGGTTGGGGGGGCTATCAGCCCCAGCATTTT. Translation gives CASSSNQGWGGYQPQHF.

The CDR3 sequence: CASSLLGTGGYGYTF. CDR3 sequence (DNA): TGCGCCAGCAGCTTGCTCGGGACAGGAGGATATGGCTACACCTTC. This sequence joins TRBV5-1 and TRBJ1-2; 8 nucleotides match TRBD1. CDR3 length equals 15 residues. The V gene end was trimmed by 1 base and the J gene end by 5 bases; junction bases not matched to a gene: 7. Germline CDR1 and CDR2: SGHRS and YFSETQ.

This clone was seen more than once but under ten times. This sequence joins TRBV4-2 and TRBJ1-2; TRBD1 might be the D (6 bases). The germline V and J ends were trimmed by 0 bases and 10 bases, with 12 bases remaining between them. CDR3 length: 13 residues. Germline V gives CDR1 LGHNA, CDR2 YNFKEQ. In DNA form, the CDR3 reads TGTGCCAGCAGCCAAGAAAGGACAGACGACTACACCTTC. Translating gives CASSQERTDDYTF.

This sequence joins TRBV6-5 and TRBJ1-2; maybe TRBD1 (6 bases). The CDR3 is 14 residues long. Germline V CDR1 and CDR2: MNHEY, SVGAGI. V gave up 4 bases and J gave up 5 bases, with 14 bases separating them. CDR3 DNA sequence: TGTGCCAGCAGTTCACAGGGTGGGGGATATGGCTACACCTTC. Translating gives CASSSQGGGYGYTF.

The chain couples TRBV9 to TRBJ2-7; D possibly corresponds to TRBD1 (5 bases). With 3 bases removed from V and 0 bases from J, the gap between germline ends came to 10 bases. This CDR3 spans 14 amino acids. CDR1 and CDR2 (germline): SGDLS, YYNGEE. The CDR3 is CASSGDSSSYEQYF. Here the CDR3 DNA reads TGTGCCAGCAGCGGCGACAGCAGCTCCTACGAGCAGTACTTC.

J is TRBJ1-6 and V is TRBV19; D unclear. Germline CDR1 LNHDA, CDR2 SQIVND (reference sequence). The ends were cut back, 7 bases at V and 0 bases at J, with 10 bases in the middle. This CDR3 contains 15 residues. Here the CDR3 DNA reads TGTGCCAGTAAAGACGGGAGCTCCTATAATTCACCCCTCCACTTT. This codes for CASKDGSSYNSPLHF.

This clone was picked up a small number of times. This chain connects TRBV7-2 to TRBJ2-7, with 7 positions matching TRBD1. V gave up 0 bases and J gave up 2 bases; unmatched junction bases: 7. CDR3 length equals 16 residues. Germline assignment: CDR1 SGHTA and CDR2 FQGNSA. This CDR3 is CASSLAGQVSTYEQYF. Here the CDR3 DNA reads TGTGCCAGCAGCTTAGCTGGACAGGTCTCGACCTACGAGCAGTACTTC.

This chain uses TRBV11-2 with TRBJ2-1; D might be TRBD2 (5 bases). The CDR3 contains 13 residues. Germline assignment: CDR1 SGHAT and CDR2 FQNNGV. V was cut by 1 base and J by 11 bases, with 12 bases left in between. CDR3 loop: CASSLVYGIKQFF. CDR3 coding DNA: TGTGCCAGCAGCTTAGTTTACGGGATCAAGCAGTTCTTC.

This clone was seen once. V is TRBV29-1 and J is TRBJ2-1; D might be TRBD1 (6 bases). In germline, CDR1 is SQVTM, CDR2 ANQGSEA. CDR3 length equals 11 residues. V dropped 6 bases and J dropped 6 bases, with 9 bases sitting between them. The CDR3 loop reads CSVQGSNEQFF. The CDR3 coding sequence is TGCAGCGTACAGGGTAGCAATGAGCAGTTCTTC.

The chain links TRBV9 to TRBJ2-6; no firm D call. Germline V gene data show CDR1 as SGDLS and CDR2 as YYNGEE. The CDR3 is 16 amino acids. V lost 4 bases, J lost 4 bases, and 15 bases lay in between. In DNA form, the CDR3 reads TGTGCCAGCAGCCCCCGTAGTGGGCCAGGGGCCAACGTCCTGACTTTC. This gives the protein CASSPRSGPGANVLTF.

This chain joins TRBV5-1 and TRBJ1-5; TRBD1 matches 9 bases. V was pared by 3 bases and J by 1 base, with 2 bases of the junction left unmatched. CDR1 is SGHRS, CDR2 YFSETQ, per germline. The CDR3 length is 15 residues. The CDR3, as DNA: TGCGCCAGCAGCTCGGGACAGGGAAGCAATCAGCCCCAGCATTTT. Protein product: CASSSGQGSNQPQHF.

This chain links TRBV4-3 with TRBJ2-3, with 8 bases identical to TRBD1. In germline, CDR1 is LGHNA, CDR2 YSLEER. V shed 0 bases, J shed 7 bases, and the junction held 6 bases outside the gene matches. The CDR3 loop spans 15 amino acids. The CDR3 DNA follows: TGCGCCAGCAGCCAAGACCAGGGGGCGTTCAATACGCAGTATTTT. This gives the protein CASSQDQGAFNTQYF.

The chain has TRBV19 and TRBJ2-5, with 8 nucleotides matching TRBD1. The CDR3 has 14 amino acids. The junction had 8 bases not matched to a gene; V was cut back by 9 bases and J by 2 bases. Germline V gene sequence: CDR1 LNHDA, CDR2 SQIVND (reference sequence). The CDR3 nucleotides read TGTGCCAGCTCCGGGACAGGAAAACAAGAGACCCAGTACTTC. Its translation: CASSGTGKQETQYF.

Written as DNA, the CDR3 is TGTGCCAGCAGTGCCAGGGGTCGAGATGAGCAGTTCTTC. It translates to CASSARGRDEQFF. This chain joins TRBV27 and TRBJ2-1; D is perhaps TRBD1 (6 bases). The CDR3 spans 13 residues. V lost 5 bases and J 8 bases, leaving 13 bases between the germline ends. Germline V CDR1 and CDR2: MNHEY, SMNVEV (reference sequence).

The gene calls are TRBV29-1 and TRBJ2-7, with 16 bases aligning to TRBD2. The CDR3 has 17 residues. Per the germline V gene, CDR1 is SQVTM and CDR2 is ANQGSEA. V lost 1 base to trimming and J lost 3 bases; unmatched junction nucleotides: 6. The CDR3, as DNA: TGCAGCGTTGAAGTGCCGGGACTAGCGGGAGGGAACTACGAGCAGTACTTC. Its translation: CSVEVPGLAGGNYEQYF.